This passage covers 6 T cell receptor beta chains from one sample sequenced in a study of T cell responses to AZD1222 COVID-19 vaccine. Assay used: immunoSEQ multiplex PCR; TCRdb lists only in-frame clones, some missing. This table holds about 100,000 clones, about 89% found once. The sequences come from peripheral blood, collected on day 0 of AZD1222 vaccination. These receptor sequences come from an adult in good health.

The rearrangement joins TRBV7-9 to TRBJ1-5; D uncertain. Per the germline V gene, CDR1 is SEHNR and CDR2 is FQNEAQ (reference sequence). The V gene lost 5 bases and the J gene lost 2 bases, with 13 bases spanning the gap. The CDR3 length is 15 residues. CDR3 sequence reads: CASSPQSGGNQPQHF. The CDR3 bases are TGTGCCAGCAGCCCGCAGTCTGGGGGCAATCAGCCCCAGCATTTT.

The V and J genes are TRBV7-9 and TRBJ2-3, with D perhaps being TRBD1 or TRBD2 (5 bases each). Germline V gene lookup returns CDR1 SEHNR and CDR2 FQNEAQ (reference sequence). The CDR3 has 16 residues. Trimming took off 5 bases at V and 1 base at J, with 16 bases between the two ends. The DNA of the CDR3 is TGTGCCAGCAGCCTCCCCCGGGGCGAAGGCACAGATACGCAGTATTTT. Its translation is CASSLPRGEGTDTQYF.

This rearrangement joins TRBV13 to TRBJ1-6; 9 bases line up with TRBD1. Trimming took 1 base from V and 10 from J; bases not matched to a gene: 5. This CDR3 is built from 15 residues. CDR1 and CDR2 (germline): PRHDT, FYEKMQ (reference sequence). The CDR3 is CASSLEGQGESPLHF. The DNA of the CDR3 is TGTGCCAGCAGCTTAGAGGGACAGGGAGAATCACCCCTCCACTTT.

The chain employs TRBV11-3 and TRBJ1-1; 10 positions match TRBD1. Looked up from germline, CDR1 is SGHNT and CDR2 is YENEEA. With V trimmed by 6 bases and J by 2 bases, 15 bases remained unmatched. This CDR3 comprises 18 residues. The CDR3 spells CASRALGQGGIRNTEAFF. Written as DNA, the CDR3 is TGTGCCAGCAGAGCCCTCGGACAGGGGGGAATTAGAAACACTGAAGCTTTCTTT.

This CDR3 reads CASTGLSYEQYF. CDR3 nucleotide sequence: TGTGCCAGCACCGGGCTATCCTACGAGCAGTACTTC. The chain couples TRBV2 to TRBJ2-7; D is ambiguous. V lost 7 bases, J lost 1 base, and 8 bases lay in between. CDR1 is SNHLY and CDR2 is FYNNEI in the germline V gene. CDR3 size: 12 residues. Full variable domain (missing parts from reference TRBV2 and TRBJ2-7): EPEVTQTPSHQVTQMGQEVILRCVPISNHLYFYWYRQILGQKVEFLVSFYNNEISEKSEIFDDQFSVERPDGSNFTLKIRSTKLEDSAMYFCASTGLSYEQYFGPGTRLTVT.

The chain recombines TRBV20-1 with TRBJ2-7; the D is unclear. Germline V gene lookup returns CDR1 DFQATT and CDR2 SNEGSKA (reference sequence). V shed 6 bases and J shed 6 bases, with 12 bases lying between them. This CDR3 has 11 residues. The CDR3 bases are TGCAGTGCCAATCAAAACGCCGAGCAGTACTTC. Protein: CSANQNAEQYF.